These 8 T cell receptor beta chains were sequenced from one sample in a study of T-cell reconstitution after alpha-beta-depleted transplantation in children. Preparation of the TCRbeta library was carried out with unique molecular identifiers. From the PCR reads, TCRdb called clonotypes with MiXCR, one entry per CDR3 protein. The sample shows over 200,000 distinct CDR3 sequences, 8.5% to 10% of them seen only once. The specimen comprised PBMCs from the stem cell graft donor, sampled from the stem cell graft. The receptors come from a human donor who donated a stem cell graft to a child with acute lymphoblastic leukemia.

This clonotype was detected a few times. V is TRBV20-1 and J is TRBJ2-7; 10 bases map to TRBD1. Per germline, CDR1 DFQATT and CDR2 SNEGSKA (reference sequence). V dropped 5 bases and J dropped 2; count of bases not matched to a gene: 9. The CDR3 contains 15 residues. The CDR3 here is CSAEIPGTGAYEQYF. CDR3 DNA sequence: TGCAGTGCTGAAATCCCCGGGACAGGGGCCTACGAGCAGTACTTC.

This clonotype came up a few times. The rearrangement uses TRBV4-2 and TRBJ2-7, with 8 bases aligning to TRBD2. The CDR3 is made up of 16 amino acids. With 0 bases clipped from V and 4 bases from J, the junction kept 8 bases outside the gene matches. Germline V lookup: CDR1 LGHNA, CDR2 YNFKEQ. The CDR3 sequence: CASSQDGGGTPYEQYF. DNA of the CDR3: TGTGCCAGCAGCCAAGATGGCGGGGGGACCCCTTACGAGCAGTACTTC.

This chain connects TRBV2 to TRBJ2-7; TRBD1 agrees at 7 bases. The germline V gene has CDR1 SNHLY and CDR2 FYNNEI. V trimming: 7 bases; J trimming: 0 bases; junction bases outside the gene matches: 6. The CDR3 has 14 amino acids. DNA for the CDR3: TGTGCCAGCACCGGACAGGCGAGCTCCTACGAGCAGTACTTC. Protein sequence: CASTGQASSYEQYF.

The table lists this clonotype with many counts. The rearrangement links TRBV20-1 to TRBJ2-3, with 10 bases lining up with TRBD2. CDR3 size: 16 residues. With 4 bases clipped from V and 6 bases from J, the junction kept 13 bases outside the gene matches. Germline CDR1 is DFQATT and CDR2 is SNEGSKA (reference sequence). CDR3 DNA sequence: TGCAGTGCTACCACCCCCATGGGACTAGCGTGGGATACGCAGTATTTT. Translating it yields CSATTPMGLAWDTQYF.

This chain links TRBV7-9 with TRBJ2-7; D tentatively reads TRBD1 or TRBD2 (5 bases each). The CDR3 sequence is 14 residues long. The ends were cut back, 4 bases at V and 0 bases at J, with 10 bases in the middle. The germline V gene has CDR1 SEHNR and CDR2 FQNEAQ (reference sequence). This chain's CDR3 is CASSSRDDSYEQYF. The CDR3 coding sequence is TGTGCCAGCAGCTCCCGGGACGACTCCTACGAGCAGTACTTC.

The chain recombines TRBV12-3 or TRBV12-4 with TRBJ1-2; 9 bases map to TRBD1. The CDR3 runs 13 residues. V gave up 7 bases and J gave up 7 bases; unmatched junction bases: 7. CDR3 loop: CASNPGQGSGYTF. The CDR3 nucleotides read TGTGCCAGCAACCCGGGACAGGGCTCTGGCTACACCTTC.

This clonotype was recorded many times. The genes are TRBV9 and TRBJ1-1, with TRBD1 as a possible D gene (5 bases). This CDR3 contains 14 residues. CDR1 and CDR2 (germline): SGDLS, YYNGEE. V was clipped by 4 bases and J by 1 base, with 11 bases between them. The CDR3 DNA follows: TGTGCCAGCAGCTCCGGCCAGGGGAACACTGAAGCTTTCTTT. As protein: CASSSGQGNTEAFF.

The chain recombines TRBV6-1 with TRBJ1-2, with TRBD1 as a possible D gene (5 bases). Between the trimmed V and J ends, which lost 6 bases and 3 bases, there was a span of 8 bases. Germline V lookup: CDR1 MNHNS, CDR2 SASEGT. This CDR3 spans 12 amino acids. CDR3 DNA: TGTGCCAGCAGGGGGACGGACTATGGCTACACCTTC. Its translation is CASRGTDYGYTF.